Reported below is one TCR beta chain. The clone's antigen remains unknown. No clone much larger than this one lies a single base away; base qualities are absent. Normal lung samples came from the same patient and consisted of non-adjacent lung tissue collected as far from the tumour as possible, at a distance of at least 3 cm. Genomic DNA was isolated with the QIAamp DNA kit from frozen aliquots of single-cell suspensions that had not been sorted. Tissues were received within 2 hours of resection and processed immediately into single-cell suspensions. Tissue was mechanically dissociated and enzymatically digested with DNase I, collagenase I and hyaluronidase for approximately 29 minutes at 37 °C, then filtered and RBC-lysed. This entry is derived from a study of immune cell composition in non-small cell lung cancer (dated by TCRdb to about 2017). Describing the broader study: Histologic subtype was assigned using H&E plus p63, CK5, Napsin A and TTF-1 immunohistochemistry, mainly lung adenocarcinoma or squamous cell carcinoma. TCR-beta sequencing from Adaptive Biotechnologies was done on over 31 paired sets of NSCLC tumour and non-adjacent lung specimens and on about two dozen tumour-only specimens. Supplementary cohort #1, 10 to 11 lung adenocarcinoma cases, had paired tumour/lung TCR-beta sequencing and TIL populations generated to assess tumour reactivity. Several tumour specimens with TCR-beta data were of rare histological subtypes and were excluded from the subtype comparisons.

General findings and caveats noted by the study authors: The reactivity cohort contained only 10 or so cases, and the tumour-reactive clones were not shown to have sequences in common with the dominant in vivo tumour-associated clones. Smoking pack-years did not significantly correlate with tumour TCR-beta clonality. Nearly half of NSCLC cases had tumour-associated clones >0.5%, with approximately 80% of squamous carcinomas showing such clones compared with about 31% of adenocarcinomas. In more than 8 adenocarcinoma cases, a strong correlation was found between maximal tumour-associated clone frequency and TIL tumour reactivity, whereas no such correlation was found between overall clonality and TIL tumour reactivity.

TCR-beta CDR3 regions were amplified from genomic DNA by a two-step multiplex PCR, with the second step adding Illumina-compatible adaptors. TCR-beta immunosequencing was performed on an Illumina platform as a commercial immunoSEQ service. The paper's data handling went like this. Two measures summarised the repertoires: productive clonality, and Top 10 Clones, meaning the percentage of T-cell templates coming from the ten most frequent sequences. Productive clonality had a range of 0 to 1, where 1 means a monoclonal population. Tumour-associated clones were defined as sequences comprising at least 0.1% of tumour T-cell templates but absent from matched non-adjacent lung, identified via log10 scatter plots. Student's t-tests were used for two-group comparisons, ANOVA for comparisons across stages, and linear regression for relationships, with analyses done in GraphPad Prism7 and R. TCRdb re-hosts the immuneACCESS table, in-frame sequences only. Its copies lack some clones; in the studies checked, an unresolved V gene accounts for under half of them, and the cause for the rest is not known. That table furnishes V, J and clone size, whereas the DNA furnished D and trimming. The sample data list some 5,100 clones, and about 88% of these were observed just once. The ten biggest clones cover roughly 5% of the sample.

The CDR3 runs 14 amino acids, cysteine and phenylalanine included. Only CDR3 DNA is held: 42 bases, read in frame from base 1. From the germline V gene, CDR1 is MNHEY and CDR2 is SVGAGI. Trimming leaves V shorter by 7 bases and J shorter by 6 bases, with the junction holding 8 bases beyond the gene matches. Recombination joined TRBV6-5 with TRBJ2-2; 7 bases in the junction line up with TRBD1. This TCR came from a human donor with non-small cell lung cancer. Some clones in this sample may be carry-over from other donors' samples. Sequencing used non-adjacent lung tissue. Here the CDR3 is given as CASIKWTGAGELFF. The DNA sequence is TGTGCCAGCATAAAGTGGACAGGAGCCGGGGAGCTGTTTTTT.